These 20 T cell receptor beta chains were all obtained from the same sample, sequenced in a study of beta chain features in type 1 diabetes. Reverse transcription of all isolated RNA meant that expressed TCRB transcripts were sequenced. Measured with immunoSEQ multiplex PCR; TCRdb has only the in-frame clones, and not every one. The sample lists 200,000 to 250,000 clones, 68% occurring once. The specimen was naive CD4+ T cells from blood. The receptors derive from a man younger than 40 in good health.

There are a few counts of this clone. The chain employs TRBV28 and TRBJ2-4; D uncertain. CDR1 is MDHEN and CDR2 is SYDVKM in the germline V gene. Trimming removed 5 bases at V and 5 bases at J, with 7 bases between. This CDR3 has 12 residues. CDR3 in amino acids: CASSDDQNIQYF. In DNA form, the CDR3 reads TGTGCCAGCAGTGACGATCAAAACATTCAGTACTTC.

V usage is TRBV6-5 and J usage is TRBJ2-7; a weak D match, TRBD1 (5 bases). The V end was cut by 5 bases, the J end by 2 bases, with 10 bases between. Germline assignment: CDR1 MNHEY and CDR2 SVGAGI. The CDR3 has 13 residues. In DNA, the CDR3 is TGTGCCAGCAGTCGACTGACAGCCTACGAGCAGTACTTC. It is translated as CASSRLTAYEQYF.

The J gene is TRBJ1-2, the V gene TRBV30; D gene ambiguous. With 2 bases removed from V and 0 bases from J, the gap between germline ends came to 10 bases. In germline, CDR1 is GTSNPN, CDR2 SVGIG (reference sequence). This CDR3 comprises 14 residues. DNA for the CDR3: TGTGCCTGGAGTTCAGGAACAGCTAACTATGGCTACACCTTC. It specifies CAWSSGTANYGYTF. Full variable domain (outside the CDR3, taken from reference TRBV30 and TRBJ1-2): SQTIHQWPATLVQPVGSPLSLECTVEGTSNPNLYWYRQAAGRGLQLLFYSVGIGQISSEVPQNLSASRPQDRQFILSSKKLLLSDSGFYLCAWSSGTANYGYTFGSGTRLTVV.

V and J are TRBV4-3 and TRBJ2-2, with 7 nucleotides matching TRBD2. With V trimmed by 3 bases and J by 1 base, 5 bases remained unmatched. The CDR3 covers 16 residues. Germline V gene data show CDR1 as LGHNA and CDR2 as YSLEER. The CDR3, as DNA: TGCGCCAGCAGCCAGTGGCTAGCGGTGAACACCGGGGAGCTGTTTTTT. Its translation is CASSQWLAVNTGELFF.

The chain recombines TRBV29-1 with TRBJ1-2; the match to TRBD1 covers 7 bases. The CDR3 runs to 13 residues. V shed 4 bases and J 5 bases; nucleotides not matched to a gene: 7. Per germline, CDR1 SQVTM and CDR2 ANQGSEA. This CDR3 reads CSVALGGTYGYTF. CDR3 DNA sequence: TGCAGCGTTGCTCTAGGGGGCACTTATGGCTACACCTTC.

The rearrangement links TRBV9 to TRBJ2-3, with D unclear. This CDR3 contains 12 residues. V was pared by 4 bases and J by 2 bases, with 5 bases between. Germline V CDR1 and CDR2: SGDLS, YYNGEE. The CDR3 region is CASSTLTDTQYF. CDR3 sequence (DNA): TGTGCCAGCAGCACCCTCACAGATACGCAGTATTTT.

In its sample, this clone was seen a few times. This sequence joins TRBV7-9 and TRBJ2-1, with D tentatively TRBD2 (6 bases). The CDR3 contains 16 residues. Trimming removed 5 bases at V and 7 bases at J, with 21 bases between. Germline CDR1 reads SEHNR; CDR2 reads FQNEAQ (reference sequence). The CDR3 bases are TGTGCCAGCAGCCCCCGGCCCCGGGGCGCGGGGAATGAGCAGTTCTTC. Residues: CASSPRPRGAGNEQFF.

The chain joins TRBV14 to TRBJ1-1, with 8 bases identical to TRBD1. The CDR3 spans 14 residues. The germline V gene has CDR1 SGHDN and CDR2 FVKESK. Losses at the gene ends were 4 bases for V and 3 bases for J; bases not matched to a gene: 4. The CDR3 region is CASSPRGRDTEAFF. The CDR3 DNA reads as TGTGCCAGCAGCCCCAGGGGGCGCGACACTGAAGCTTTCTTT.

The V gene is TRBV7-9, the J gene TRBJ1-3, with D maybe TRBD1 (5 bases). Per germline, CDR1 SEHNR and CDR2 FQNEAQ (reference sequence). The CDR3 loop spans 17 amino acids. The V and J ends lost 5 bases and 0 bases respectively, with 17 bases between them. The CDR3 region is CASSNGAILSSGNTIYF. The CDR3, as DNA: TGTGCCAGCAGCAATGGGGCCATCCTGAGCTCTGGAAACACCATATATTTT. The variable domain in full, completed from reference TRBV7-9 and TRBJ1-3, reads DTGVSQNPRHKITKRGQNVTFRCDPISEHNRLYWYRQTLGQGPEFLTYFQNEAQLEKSRLLSDRFSAERPKGSFSTLEIQRTEQGDSAMYLCASSNGAILSSGNTIYFGEGSWLTVV.

The gene calls are TRBV7-2 and TRBJ2-7; D gene unclear. Germline values: CDR1 SGHTA, CDR2 FQGNSA. This CDR3 region has 13 residues. V lost 5 bases, J lost 1 base, and 9 bases lay in between. The DNA for the CDR3 is TGTGCCAGCAGCCGCGCTACGTCCTACGAGCAGTACTTC. Translating it yields CASSRATSYEQYF.

CDR3 sequence reads: CASSQEFLDNSYEQYF. The CDR3 nucleotides are TGCGCCAGCAGCCAAGAATTCCTTGACAACTCCTACGAGCAGTACTTC. J is TRBJ2-7 and V is TRBV4-3; D remains unclear. The V gene lost 0 bases and the J gene lost 0 bases, with 12 bases spanning the gap. CDR1 and CDR2 from the germline V gene are LGHNA and YSLEER. The CDR3 length is 16 residues.

V and J are TRBV7-9 and TRBJ2-1; D perhaps matches TRBD1 (5 bases). The CDR3 spans 13 residues. The germline V gene has CDR1 SEHNR and CDR2 FQNEAQ (reference sequence). With 3 bases removed from V and 5 bases from J, the gap between germline ends came to 8 bases. CDR3 sequence (DNA): TGTGCCAGCAGCTTGGACACCAACAATGAGCAGTTCTTC. Translating gives CASSLDTNNEQFF.

This chain links TRBV30 with TRBJ2-1, with 14 bases identical to TRBD2. The CDR3 consists of 18 residues. The V and J ends lost 3 bases and 6 bases, in that order; junction bases with no gene match: 13. Per germline, CDR1 GTSNPN and CDR2 SVGIG (reference sequence). CDR3 residues: CAWRNPGTSGGISNEQFF. The CDR3, as DNA: TGTGCCTGGAGAAACCCCGGGACTAGCGGGGGCATCTCCAATGAGCAGTTCTTC.

This clone was observed a handful of times. The J gene is TRBJ2-5, the V gene TRBV10-1; D might be TRBD2 (5 bases). This CDR3 comprises 14 residues. Trimming cost V 2 bases and J 5 bases, with 12 bases left between them. Germline values: CDR1 WNHNN, CDR2 SYGVQD (reference sequence). CDR3 nucleotide sequence: TGCGCCAGCAGTGAGATCGGGGATTGGGAGACCCAGTACTTC. Translation gives CASSEIGDWETQYF.

This sequence joins TRBV30 and TRBJ1-1; D is perhaps TRBD1 (5 bases). CDR3 length: 15 residues. CDR1 is GTSNPN, CDR2 SVGIG, per germline (reference sequence). V dropped 4 bases and J dropped 3 bases, with 18 bases sitting between them. The CDR3 spells CAWKGEGPRYTEAFF. Written as DNA, the CDR3 is TGTGCCTGGAAAGGAGAGGGACCGAGATACACTGAAGCTTTCTTT.

The gene calls are TRBV11-2 and TRBJ2-3; weak D call: TRBD2 (5 bases). V was pared by 5 bases and J by 2 bases, with 8 bases between. The CDR3 length is 13 residues. CDR1 is SGHAT and CDR2 is FQNNGV in the germline V gene. DNA of the CDR3: TGTGCCAGCAGCACGGGGAACACAGATACGCAGTATTTT. It yields the protein CASSTGNTDTQYF. Looking up the rest from reference TRBV11-2 and TRBJ2-3 gives the full variable domain: EAGVAQSPRYKIIEKRQSVAFWCNPISGHATLYWYQQILGQGPKLLIQFQNNGVVDDSQLPKDRFSAERLKGVDSTLKIQPAKLEDSAVYLCASSTGNTDTQYFGPGTRLTVL.

The gene calls are TRBV4-2 and TRBJ1-6; 7 bases match TRBD1. Germline CDR1 and CDR2: LGHNA and YNFKEQ. The CDR3 is 14 residues long. The junction had 6 bases not matched to a gene; V was cut back by 0 bases and J by 13 bases. The chain's CDR3 is CASSQEGRGHPLHF. The DNA for the CDR3 is TGTGCCAGCAGCCAAGAAGGGAGGGGGCACCCCCTCCACTTT.

The V and J genes are TRBV21-1 and TRBJ2-5; the table's D call, TRBD1, was not checked against the DNA. TRBV21-1 is assigned pseudogene status. This CDR3 has 13 residues. As DNA, the CDR3 is TGTGCCAGCAGCACGACAGAGCAAGAGACCCAGTACTTC. Its protein is CASSTTEQETQYF.

This clone was counted between two and nine times. This chain joins TRBV29-1 and TRBJ1-2, with D unresolved. The CDR3 has 11 residues. Germline CDR1 and CDR2: SQVTM and ANQGSEA. Trimming cost V 4 bases and J 7 bases, with 10 bases left between them. The CDR3 DNA follows: TGCAGCGTTGCAGGACTTCGTGGCTACACCTTC. Translated, it gives CSVAGLRGYTF.

This clone was seen only once. This same CDR3 is encoded by further DNA sequences in the sample. The J gene is TRBJ2-5, the V gene TRBV14; no firm D call. Trimming removed 1 base at V and 5 bases at J, with 5 bases between. This CDR3 has 12 amino acids. Germline-derived CDR1 and CDR2 are SGHDN and FVKESK. The CDR3 is CASSQVEETQYF. In DNA, the CDR3 is TGTGCCAGCAGCCAAGTTGAGGAGACCCAGTACTTC.